The 28 T cell receptor beta chains below come from one sample, sequenced in a study of shared clonotypes between healthy human individuals. The repertoire was sequenced with immunoSEQ multiplex PCR; TCRdb's copy has only in-frame clones and lacks some. The sample carries approximately 1.9 million clones, about 94% recorded once. The naive CD8 population came from CD45RO-negative cells selected for CCR7, without terminally differentiated effector memory CD45RA+ cells. Sequenced input: naive CD8+ T cells from PBMCs. Receptors were obtained from a young man in good health. Some clones in this sample may be carry-over from other donors' samples.

On this clone itself: Other DNA sequences in this specimen translate into the identical CDR3. The CDR3 here is CASSYGATEAFF. CDR3 sequence (DNA): TGTGCCAGCAGTTACGGGGCTACTGAAGCTTTCTTT. J is TRBJ1-1 and V is TRBV6-5, with D perhaps matching TRBD1 (5 bases). CDR1 is MNHEY and CDR2 is SVGAGI in the germline V gene. V lost 2 bases and J 5 bases, leaving 6 bases between the germline ends. The CDR3 consists of 12 residues.

J is TRBJ1-6 and V is TRBV2; D possibly corresponds to TRBD1 (5 bases). The CDR3 has 17 residues. Trimming left V 4 bases short and J 6 bases short, with 19 bases between. From germline, CDR1 is SNHLY and CDR2 FYNNEI. The CDR3 sequence: CASSAELGAVVNSPLHF. The CDR3 DNA follows: TGTGCCAGCAGTGCTGAGCTTGGGGCAGTAGTTAATTCACCCCTCCACTTT.

V is TRBV27 and J is TRBJ2-7; D uncertain. V lost 3 bases, J lost 3 bases, and 12 bases lay in between. The CDR3 is 14 amino acids. Per the germline V gene, CDR1 is MNHEY and CDR2 is SMNVEV (reference sequence). DNA of the CDR3: TGTGCCAGCAGTTTCGGAGTTTCCCGCTACGAGCAGTACTTC. It codes for CASSFGVSRYEQYF.

The rearrangement links TRBV4-1 to TRBJ2-1; D remains unclear. Trimming cost V 0 bases and J 4 bases, with 16 bases left between them. The CDR3 has 17 amino acids. Germline CDR1 is MGHRA and CDR2 is YSYEKL. CDR3 region: CASSQERSVGPYNEQFF. The DNA of the CDR3 is TGCGCCAGCAGCCAAGAGCGGTCAGTAGGCCCTTACAATGAGCAGTTCTTC.

The J gene is TRBJ2-1, the V gene TRBV4-2; D uncertain. Trimming pared 4 bases from V and 7 bases from J, leaving 5 bases between. CDR1 and CDR2 (germline): LGHNA, YNFKEQ. This CDR3 has 11 residues. This chain's CDR3 is CASSRSNEQFF. The CDR3 DNA reads TGTGCCAGCAGCCGTTCGAATGAGCAGTTCTTC.

This rearrangement joins TRBV9 to TRBJ2-5; 10 bases align to TRBD1. The V segment lost 5 bases and the J segment 6 bases; nucleotides outside the gene matches: 13. The CDR3 runs to 16 residues. Germline V gene sequence: CDR1 SGDLS, CDR2 YYNGEE. The CDR3 bases are TGTGCCAGCAGTCCGACAGGGGGCGCCTCTTCAAAGACCCAGTACTTC. As protein: CASSPTGGASSKTQYF.

The gene calls are TRBV19 and TRBJ1-1, with D hard to call. Germline-derived CDR1 and CDR2 are LNHDA and SQIVND (reference sequence). Trimming pared 3 bases from V and 7 bases from J, leaving 12 bases between. The length of the CDR3 is 13 residues. The CDR3 bases are TGTGCCAGTAGTATTGGTTTGGCCAATGAAGCTTTCTTT. Its translation is CASSIGLANEAFF.

V is TRBV10-3 and J is TRBJ1-3; no reliable D call. The germline gives CDR1 ENHRY, CDR2 SYGVKD. The CDR3 contains 14 residues. V dropped 3 bases and J dropped 1 base, with 7 bases sitting between them. The CDR3 coding sequence is TGTGCCATCAGTGACGAGTGGTCTGGAAACACCATATATTTT. Its protein is CAISDEWSGNTIYF.

This chain connects TRBV7-9 to TRBJ2-1; 7 bases align to TRBD2. Germline trimming cut 1 base from V and 13 bases from J; bases unmatched to any gene: 13. CDR1 is SEHNR and CDR2 is FQNEAQ in the germline V gene (reference sequence). The CDR3 runs to 15 residues. The CDR3 region has the DNA TGTGCCAGCAGCTTAGATACGGCTAGCGGACCTAAACAGTTCTTC. It is translated as CASSLDTASGPKQFF. Supplemented by reference TRBV7-9 and TRBJ2-1, the full variable domain reads DTGVSQNPRHKITKRGQNVTFRCDPISEHNRLYWYRQTLGQGPEFLTYFQNEAQLEKSRLLSDRFSAERPKGSFSTLEIQRTEQGDSAMYLCASSLDTASGPKQFFGPGTRLTVL.

The chain carries TRBV28 and TRBJ2-5; D gene ambiguous. This CDR3 region has 16 residues. The germline gives CDR1 MDHEN, CDR2 SYDVKM. With 4 bases removed from V and 7 bases from J, the gap between germline ends came to 22 bases. The CDR3 reads CASSSIETPVVGTQYF. In DNA, the CDR3 is TGTGCCAGCAGTTCTATCGAGACCCCGGTGGTCGGGACCCAGTACTTC.

The chain combines TRBV19 with TRBJ1-5; perhaps TRBD1 as D (6 bases). This CDR3 has 15 amino acids. V shed 3 bases and J shed 5 bases, with 14 bases lying between them. Germline V gene data show CDR1 as LNHDA and CDR2 as SQIVND (reference sequence). The CDR3 is CASSISEGGDQPQHF. In DNA, the CDR3 is TGTGCCAGTAGTATTTCCGAAGGGGGTGATCAGCCCCAGCATTTT.

The rearrangement uses TRBV28 and TRBJ1-5, with 11 bases lining up with TRBD1. Per germline, CDR1 MDHEN and CDR2 SYDVKM. The junction had 2 bases not matched to a gene; V was cut back by 6 bases and J by 7 bases. The CDR3 has 13 amino acids. Written as DNA, the CDR3 is TGTGCCAGCAGGGACAGGGGGCGACAGCCCCAGCATTTT. It is translated as CASRDRGRQPQHF.

This clone was detected once. V gene TRBV5-1 combines with J gene TRBJ2-3; D is ambiguous. The CDR3 length is 17 residues. The germline CDR1 and CDR2 sequences are SGHRS and YFSETQ. V was cut by 0 bases and J by 0 bases, with 14 bases left in between. CDR3 bases: TGCGCCAGCAGCTTGGACGGGTTGACAACTAGCACAGATACGCAGTATTTT. The encoded protein is CASSLDGLTTSTDTQYF.

This chain links TRBV9 with TRBJ2-7; 10 bases are shared with TRBD2. This CDR3 has 15 amino acids. V shed 0 bases, J shed 6 bases, and the junction held 6 bases outside the gene matches. The V gene's germline CDR1 is SGDLS and CDR2 YYNGEE. The CDR3 nucleotides are TGTGCCAGCAGCGTAGGAGCGGGAGGGTTTCGCGAGCAGTACTTC. Protein product: CASSVGAGGFREQYF.

A remark on this clone: Other DNA sequences in the sample encode the same CDR3. The gene calls are TRBV11-2 and TRBJ2-1; 9 nucleotides align to TRBD2. The germline V gene encodes CDR1 SGHAT and CDR2 FQNNGV. V lost 1 base to trimming and J lost 4 bases; unmatched junction nucleotides: 2. The length of the CDR3 is 15 residues. The CDR3 here is CASSLVTSGYNEQFF. The CDR3 DNA is TGTGCCAGCAGCTTAGTGACTAGCGGTTACAATGAGCAGTTCTTC.

This clone has more than one count but fewer than ten. The rearrangement joins TRBV19 to TRBJ1-5; D is perhaps TRBD1 (5 bases). Germline V gene lookup returns CDR1 LNHDA and CDR2 SQIVND (reference sequence). The V and J ends lost 1 base and 3 bases respectively, with 16 bases between them. This CDR3 has 17 amino acids. CDR3 region: CASSIGLGEDPNQPQHF. The CDR3 nucleotides are TGTGCCAGTAGTATAGGGTTGGGGGAGGACCCCAATCAGCCCCAGCATTTT.

The gene calls are TRBV11-1 and TRBJ2-5; TRBD2 matches at 8 bases. The V segment lost 2 bases and the J segment 2 bases; nucleotides outside the gene matches: 13. From germline, CDR1 is SGHAT and CDR2 FQDESV (reference sequence). CDR3 length: 18 amino acids. CDR3: CASSLYRGRGGRQETQYF. CDR3 DNA: TGTGCCAGCAGCTTATATCGGGGCCGGGGGGGCAGGCAAGAGACCCAGTACTTC.

The rearrangement uses TRBV4-3 and TRBJ2-1; D remains ambiguous. The ends were cut back, 3 bases at V and 0 bases at J, with 9 bases in the middle. Germline V gives CDR1 LGHNA, CDR2 YSLEER. This CDR3 is built from 15 residues. As DNA, the CDR3 is TGCGCCAGCAGCCAGGGTCTCGGCTCCTACAATGAGCAGTTCTTC. Residues: CASSQGLGSYNEQFF.

The J gene is TRBJ1-4, the V gene TRBV19; D remains unclear. Looked up from germline, CDR1 is LNHDA and CDR2 is SQIVND (reference sequence). This CDR3 spans 13 amino acids. The V gene lost 3 bases and the J gene lost 8 bases, with 10 bases spanning the gap. CDR3: CASSMRVREKLFF. CDR3 sequence (DNA): TGTGCCAGTAGTATGAGGGTTCGGGAAAAACTGTTTTTT.

This clone occurred once. This clone may be a read error of a much larger clone one base away. This CDR3 is also generated by other DNA sequences in the sample. V and J are TRBV27 and TRBJ1-1; no reliable D call. This CDR3 is 13 amino acids long. V was trimmed by 0 bases and J by 3 bases, leaving 5 bases between them. Looked up from germline, CDR1 is MNHEY and CDR2 is SMNVEV (reference sequence). This chain's CDR3 is CASSLSGYTEAFF. For the CDR3, the DNA is TGTGCCAGCAGTTTATCAGGGTACACTGAAGCTTTCTTT.

Details on this clone: Other DNA sequences in the same sample also yield this CDR3. The chain carries TRBV27 and TRBJ1-5; D is uncertain. V was shortened by 5 bases and J by 6 bases, with 11 bases between the two germline ends. The germline V gene encodes CDR1 MNHEY and CDR2 SMNVEV (reference sequence). This CDR3 region has 13 residues. CDR3 region: CASSPRVGQPQHF. CDR3 sequence (DNA): TGTGCCAGCAGTCCTCGGGTCGGTCAGCCCCAGCATTTT.

The rearrangement links TRBV7-6 to TRBJ1-4; D call uncertain. The CDR3 sequence is 18 residues long. Trimming cost V 1 base and J 7 bases, with 22 bases left between them. The germline gives CDR1 SGHVS, CDR2 FNYEAQ. CDR3 region: CASSLEFRSSAYVEKLFF. The CDR3 DNA reads as TGTGCCAGCAGCTTAGAATTCAGAAGCTCCGCGTATGTTGAAAAACTGTTTTTT.

This rearrangement joins TRBV4-3 to TRBJ2-1, with TRBD2 matching over 9 bases. Trimming cost V 0 bases and J 6 bases; bases outside gene matches: 9. Germline V gives CDR1 LGHNA, CDR2 YSLEER. The CDR3 contains 17 residues. The CDR3 region is CASSQEVGGRGFNEQFF. The DNA for the CDR3 is TGCGCCAGCAGCCAAGAAGTGGGCGGGAGGGGTTTCAATGAGCAGTTCTTC.

This rearrangement joins TRBV6-5 to TRBJ2-5; D possibly corresponds to TRBD2 (5 bases). In germline, CDR1 is MNHEY, CDR2 SVGAGI. V was pared by 0 bases and J by 5 bases, with 13 bases between. CDR3 length: 15 amino acids. The CDR3 is CASSYSKRAAETQYF. Here the CDR3 DNA reads TGTGCCAGCAGTTACTCGAAGAGGGCGGCCGAGACCCAGTACTTC.

The chain has TRBV29-1 and TRBJ1-1; D not resolved. The CDR3 loop spans 14 amino acids. V lost 3 bases and J 1 base, leaving 12 bases between the germline ends. Germline V gene data show CDR1 as SQVTM and CDR2 as ANQGSEA. The CDR3 DNA is TGCAGCGTTGAGAAGGATAGAGGGAACACTGAAGCTTTCTTT. Translation: CSVEKDRGNTEAFF.

The chain has TRBV28 and TRBJ2-6, with D uncertain. Germline lookup yields CDR1 MDHEN and CDR2 SYDVKM. The V and J ends lost 7 bases and 5 bases respectively, with 6 bases between them. The CDR3 covers 12 residues. The CDR3 DNA reads TGTGCCAGCACCACAAGGGCCAACGTCCTGACTTTC. As protein: CASTTRANVLTF.

V gene TRBV18 combines with J gene TRBJ2-1, with D maybe TRBD1 (5 bases). Germline assignment: CDR1 KGHSH and CDR2 LQKENI. This CDR3 comprises 14 residues. Trimming took off 3 bases at V and 6 bases at J, with 12 bases between the two ends. CDR3 nucleotide sequence: TGTGCCAGCTCACCGACCCAGGGATCCAATGAGCAGTTCTTC. It is translated as CASSPTQGSNEQFF.

This clone was seen a handful of times. V and J are TRBV6-6 and TRBJ1-4; weak D call: TRBD1 (6 bases). Trimming pared 0 bases from V and 5 bases from J, leaving 10 bases between. The CDR3 spans 15 residues. CDR1 and CDR2 (germline): MNHNY, SVGAGI (reference sequence). Written as DNA, the CDR3 is TGTGCCAGCAGTTACTCGACAGGTTACAATGAAAAACTGTTTTTT. Residues: CASSYSTGYNEKLFF.